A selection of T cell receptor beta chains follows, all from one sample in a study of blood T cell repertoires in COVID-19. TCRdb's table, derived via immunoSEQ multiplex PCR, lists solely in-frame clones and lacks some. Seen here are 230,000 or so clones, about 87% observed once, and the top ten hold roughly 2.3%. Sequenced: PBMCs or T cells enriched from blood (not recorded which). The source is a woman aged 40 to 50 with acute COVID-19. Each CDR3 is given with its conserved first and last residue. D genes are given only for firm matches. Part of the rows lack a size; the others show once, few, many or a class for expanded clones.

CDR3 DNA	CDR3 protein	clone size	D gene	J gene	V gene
TGTGCCAGTAGTTATGACTACCGCTACGAGCAGTACTTC	CASSYDYRYEQYF	once	.	TRBJ2-7	TRBV6-2/TRBV6-3
TGTGCCAGCAGCACCCAGGGAGGGAACTATGGCTACACCTTC	CASSTQGGNYGYTF	.	.	TRBJ1-2	TRBV27
TGTGCCAGCAGCCCTGACAGGGGGCGCGGTGGCTACACCTTC	CASSPDRGRGGYTF	.	TRBD1	TRBJ1-2	TRBV11-2
TGTGCCAGCAGTAGACTAGCGGGCCTGAGCACAGATACGCAGTATTTT	CASSRLAGLSTDTQYF	.	TRBD2	TRBJ2-3	TRBV2
TGTGCCAGCAGTCGCCGGGACAGGTTCTCACCCCTCCACTTT	CASSRRDRFSPLHF	.	TRBD1	TRBJ1-6	TRBV27
TGTGCCAGCAGTTTAGGGCTGACAGTGGGAGCTTTCTTT	CASSLGLTVGAFF	once	.	TRBJ1-1	TRBV12-3/TRBV12-4
TGTGCCAGCAGTCAAGGGGCTAGCGGGGGAGTATACGAGCAGTACTTC	CASSQGASGGVYEQYF	.	TRBD2	TRBJ2-7	TRBV4-2
TGTGCCAGCAGCGTAGCTAGGGACAGTTTACATTTAAGGCCCGGGGAGCTGTTTTTT	CASSVARDSLHLRPGELFF	.	TRBD1	TRBJ2-2	TRBV9
TGTGCCAGCAGCCAGGGACAGGGAGTTGAAGCTTTCTTT	CASSQGQGVEAFF	.	TRBD1	TRBJ1-1	TRBV5-4
TGTGCCACCAGTGATTTTACAGGGAGTAACACCGGGGAGCTGTTTTTT	CATSDFTGSNTGELFF	.	.	TRBJ2-2	TRBV24-1
TGTGCCAGCAGTTACTCGGCGGGGCTCACTGAAGCTTTCTTT	CASSYSAGLTEAFF	.	.	TRBJ1-1	TRBV6-2/TRBV6-3
TGTGCCAGCTCAAAGGGGACAGGGGCCACAGATACGCAGTATTTT	CASSKGTGATDTQYF	.	TRBD1	TRBJ2-3	TRBV18
TGTGCCACCAGTGATACCCGGCGGGGCAGCAATCAGCCCCAGCATTTT	CATSDTRRGSNQPQHF	few	.	TRBJ1-5	TRBV24-1
TGTGCCAGTAGTATGTCTACGGTGAGCACCGGGGAGCTGTTTTTT	CASSMSTVSTGELFF	once	.	TRBJ2-2	TRBV19
TGTGCCAGCAGCTCTAGCGGGGGGGCCTCAGATACGCAGTATTTT	CASSSSGGASDTQYF	.	TRBD2	TRBJ2-3	TRBV7-6
TGTGCCAGCAGTGAACAGGGGGTGAATGGCTACACCTTC	CASSEQGVNGYTF	.	TRBD1	TRBJ1-2	TRBV6-1
TGTGCCTGGACTCTTCTAGCCAGGGGGGATAACACTGAAGCTTTCTTT	CAWTLLARGDNTEAFF	.	TRBD1	TRBJ1-1	TRBV30
TGTGCCAGCAGTGAGAGACTAGCGGTTTACAATGAGCAGTTCTTC	CASSERLAVYNEQFF	.	TRBD2	TRBJ2-1	TRBV6-4
TGTGCCAGAAGCCCGACAGGGGAAGTAGCCAAAAACATTCAGTACTTC	CARSPTGEVAKNIQYF	.	.	TRBJ2-4	TRBV7-5
TGCAGCGTTGAAGTTTCGGAACAGGGAAAAAATGAGACCCAGTACTTC	CSVEVSEQGKNETQYF	few	.	TRBJ2-5	TRBV29-1
TGCGCCAGCAGCTTGGAGGGGTCCCTTTCACCCCTCCACTTT	CASSLEGSLSPLHF	once	.	TRBJ1-6	TRBV5-1
TGTGCCATCAGTGGGACTAGCGACACAGATACGCAGTATTTT	CAISGTSDTDTQYF	.	TRBD2	TRBJ2-3	TRBV10-3
TGTGCCAGTAGCAAAATAGGGGAAGAGACCCAGTACTTC	CASSKIGEETQYF	.	.	TRBJ2-5	TRBV19
TGTGCCAGTAGTATAGATTCCGGGACAGGGATCAATCAGCCCCAGCATTTT	CASSIDSGTGINQPQHF	.	TRBD1	TRBJ1-5	TRBV19
TGTGCCAGCAGCCAAGAGTATCAGCGGGAGGACAATGAGCAGTTCTTC	CASSQEYQREDNEQFF	.	TRBD2	TRBJ2-1	TRBV3-1/TRBV3-2
TGTGCCAGTAGGGCTAGCGGCACAGATACGCAGTATTTT	CASRASGTDTQYF	.	.	TRBJ2-3	TRBV19
TGTGCCAGCAGCTTGGTTGGTAGCTCGGTTCTCGCCGGGGAGCTGTTTTTT	CASSLVGSSVLAGELFF	.	.	TRBJ2-2	TRBV5-4
TGTGCCAGCAGCTTAGTCGATCAGCCCCAGCATTTT	CASSLVDQPQHF	.	.	TRBJ1-5	TRBV7-9
TGTGCCAGCAGCTTAGGCCTAGCGGGAGCGGAGACCCAGTACTTC	CASSLGLAGAETQYF	.	TRBD2	TRBJ2-5	TRBV7-2
TGTGCCAGCAGCCGGGACAGGGTTCTCTCGAGGGGCTACACCTTC	CASSRDRVLSRGYTF	.	TRBD1	TRBJ1-2	TRBV7-2
TGCGCCAGCAGCTTGGGGACTAGCGGTCCCTACAATGAGCAGTTCTTC	CASSLGTSGPYNEQFF	.	TRBD2	TRBJ2-1	TRBV5-1
TGTGCCAGCATGTATCGAGGCAAGGCGGGTGATGGCTACACCTTC	CASMYRGKAGDGYTF	.	.	TRBJ1-2	TRBV5-8
TGTGCCAGCAGCTTGGGGACAGTGGACACCGGGGAGCTGTTTTTT	CASSLGTVDTGELFF	.	.	TRBJ2-2	TRBV5-5
TGTGCCAGCAGCCAAGAAGTCCCCAGCGGAACCTACAATGAGCAGTTCTTC	CASSQEVPSGTYNEQFF	.	.	TRBJ2-1	TRBV3-1/TRBV3-2
TGTGCCACCAGTGACTCAGCGGGAGGGCCGGGGACCCAGTACTTC	CATSDSAGGPGTQYF	once	TRBD2	TRBJ2-5	TRBV24-1
TGTGCCACCAGTGATCCCCCCGGGGGAAGGCAGTTCTTC	CATSDPPGGRQFF	.	.	TRBJ2-1	TRBV24-1
TGTGCCAGCTCACCACCACTAGCGGGGGGGCCCCAAGAGACCCAGTACTTC	CASSPPLAGGPQETQYF	.	TRBD2	TRBJ2-5	TRBV18
TGTGCCAGCATAGGGCGAGGGAGGACTGAAGCTTTCTTT	CASIGRGRTEAFF	.	.	TRBJ1-1	TRBV2
TGTGCCAGCAGCGTAGACGATGGGGGGAAAATCTATGGCTACACCTTC	CASSVDDGGKIYGYTF	.	.	TRBJ1-2	TRBV9
TGCGCCAGCAGCCAAGTTGGGGCAGGGGGCCAAGAGACCCAGTACTTC	CASSQVGAGGQETQYF	.	TRBD1	TRBJ2-5	TRBV4-1
TGCGCCAGCAGCGCCACAGGGGGAGATTCACCCCTCCACTTT	CASSATGGDSPLHF	.	TRBD1	TRBJ1-6	TRBV5-1
TGTGCCAGCAGTTTAGGGACACTCTCTGGAAACACCATATATTTT	CASSLGTLSGNTIYF	.	.	TRBJ1-3	TRBV28
TGTGCCAGCAGGGTGACTAGCGCAACATCTAGCACAGATACGCAGTATTTT	CASRVTSATSSTDTQYF	.	TRBD2	TRBJ2-3	TRBV2
TGTGCCAGCAGCCAAGCGGGCCGAAACACAGATACGCAGTATTTT	CASSQAGRNTDTQYF	.	.	TRBJ2-3	TRBV7-2
TGTGCCAGCAGCTTCTCGGAGACGCGCACAGATACGCAGTATTTT	CASSFSETRTDTQYF	.	.	TRBJ2-3	TRBV7-2
TGCGCCAGCAGCCAAAATACAGGGAATTCACCCCTCCACTTT	CASSQNTGNSPLHF	.	.	TRBJ1-6	TRBV4-3
TGTGCCAGCAGCGCACCTTTTCGGGCAGATACGCAGTATTTT	CASSAPFRADTQYF	.	.	TRBJ2-3	TRBV7-9
TGTGCCAGTAGTATAGACAGGGAAAATCAGCCCCAGCATTTT	CASSIDRENQPQHF	.	.	TRBJ1-5	TRBV19
TGCGCCAGCACCCAAGGTATAGCGGGAGGGTCCACAGATACGCAGTATTTT	CASTQGIAGGSTDTQYF	.	TRBD2	TRBJ2-3	TRBV5-1
TGTGCCAGTAGTTTCTACAGCGAAGCTTTCTTT	CASSFYSEAFF	.	.	TRBJ1-1	TRBV19
TGCGCCAGCAGCCAAGCGGAGTGGACTGAAGCTTTCTTT	CASSQAEWTEAFF	.	.	TRBJ1-1	TRBV4-1
TGTGCCAGCAGTTACTCCAGACTTAACTATGGCTACACCTTC	CASSYSRLNYGYTF	.	.	TRBJ1-2	TRBV6-5
TGTGCCAGCACCCCTCAGGGTACTAATGAAAAACTGTTTTTT	CASTPQGTNEKLFF	.	.	TRBJ1-4	TRBV6-5
TGTGCCAGCTCACCATTAGACAGGGGGTCCTACGAGCAGTACTTC	CASSPLDRGSYEQYF	.	TRBD1	TRBJ2-7	TRBV18
TGTGCCAGCCCAGGGCTGGAGACCCAGTACTTC	CASPGLETQYF	.	.	TRBJ2-5	TRBV9
TGTGCCAGCAGCTTGGGTGGCCTAGCGGGAGCAGATACGCAGTATTTT	CASSLGGLAGADTQYF	.	TRBD2	TRBJ2-3	TRBV5-4
TGTGCCAGCCGCGGACAGCTCACAGATACGCAGTATTTT	CASRGQLTDTQYF	.	.	TRBJ2-3	TRBV6-5